Shown below are 17 T cell receptor beta chains from a single sample sequenced in a study of cytomegalovirus exposure and HLA in healthy donors (dated by TCRdb to about 2017). Library prep was done by the immunoSEQ multiplex PCR assay. This immuneACCESS table, as held by TCRdb, lists in-frame sequences with V and J called but not all clones. Of the missing ones, under half trace to an unresolved V gene in checked studies; the others have no known cause. The sample table lists fewer than 200,000 clones, about 90% of them with a count of one. Approximately 3% of the sample lies in the top ten. The sequenced sample consisted of PBMCs. These TCRs come from a woman younger than 30 in good health and CMV-seropositive.

This clone turned up a few times. The rearrangement joins TRBV28 to TRBJ2-5; the D gene is possibly TRBD1 (6 bases). From germline, CDR1 is MDHEN and CDR2 SYDVKM. V lost 3 bases and J 5 bases, leaving 10 bases between the germline ends. The CDR3 spans 13 residues. CDR3 loop: CASSLQGRETQYF. In DNA, the CDR3 is TGTGCCAGCAGTTTGCAGGGGCGGGAGACCCAGTACTTC.

The table lists this clone with a count of one. V and J are TRBV28 and TRBJ2-1; D is ambiguous. Between the trimmed V and J ends, which lost 6 bases and 2 bases, there was a span of 8 bases. Germline V CDR1 and CDR2: MDHEN, SYDVKM. CDR3 length: 13 amino acids. CDR3 bases: TGTGCCAGCAGACGGGTGACCTACAATGAGCAGTTCTTC. It codes for CASRRVTYNEQFF.

The chain combines TRBV2 with TRBJ2-2; D ambiguous. Trimming cost V 3 bases and J 1 base, with 9 bases left between them. CDR3 length equals 15 residues. From germline, CDR1 is SNHLY and CDR2 FYNNEI. The CDR3 nucleotides are TGTGCCAGCAGTGACCACCCAGGGAACACCGGGGAGCTGTTTTTT. Encoded protein: CASSDHPGNTGELFF.

The rearrangement joins TRBV10-3 to TRBJ2-3, with 12 bases fitting TRBD2. V shed 5 bases, J shed 6 bases, and the junction held 3 bases outside the gene matches. This CDR3 has 14 residues. CDR1 is ENHRY and CDR2 is SYGVKD in the germline V gene. The CDR3 coding sequence is TGTGCCATCAGTACTAGCGGGAGGTCGGATACGCAGTATTTT. Translation gives CAISTSGRSDTQYF.

This clone was counted once. The chain couples TRBV5-1 to TRBJ2-3; D gene unclear. Germline loops: CDR1 SGHRS, CDR2 YFSETQ. The length of the CDR3 is 13 residues. V was shortened by 3 bases and J by 2 bases, with 7 bases between the two germline ends. The CDR3 bases are TGCGCCAGCAGCTCGTCGGTCACAGATACGCAGTATTTT. It translates to CASSSSVTDTQYF.

The rearrangement joins TRBV25-1 to TRBJ2-5, with 16 bases aligning to TRBD2. CDR1 and CDR2 (germline): MGHDK, SYGVNS. J was trimmed by 5 bases and V by 4 bases; bases with no gene match: 10. This CDR3 has 18 residues. CDR3 sequence: CASSAGLAGGPFDETQYF. In DNA, the CDR3 is TGTGCCAGCAGTGCGGGACTAGCGGGAGGGCCGTTTGATGAGACCCAGTACTTC.

V gene TRBV6-5 combines with J gene TRBJ2-2, with TRBD1 matching 7 bases. The CDR3 is 13 amino acids. Losses at the gene ends were 6 bases for V and 6 bases for J; bases not matched to a gene: 4. Germline loops: CDR1 MNHEY, CDR2 SVGAGI. The CDR3 region is CASSPGTAGELFF. The CDR3 coding sequence is TGTGCCAGCAGCCCCGGGACAGCCGGGGAGCTGTTTTTT.

The chain links TRBV10-1 to TRBJ2-3; TRBD2 matches at 13 bases. CDR1 and CDR2 (germline): WNHNN, SYGVQD (reference sequence). The V and J ends lost 4 bases and 3 bases, in that order; junction bases with no gene match: 10. This CDR3 comprises 18 residues. In DNA form, the CDR3 reads TGCGCCAGCAGTGGCGGACTAGCGGGAGAAAAGAAAACAGATACGCAGTATTTT. Amino acid sequence: CASSGGLAGEKKTDTQYF.

The genes are TRBV2 and TRBJ2-7; the D gene is possibly TRBD1 (6 bases). This CDR3 contains 12 residues. From germline, CDR1 is SNHLY and CDR2 FYNNEI. V lost 4 bases and J 4 bases, leaving 8 bases between the germline ends. The CDR3 region is CASSARGYEQYF. The CDR3 DNA is TGTGCCAGCAGTGCCAGGGGATACGAGCAGTACTTC.

This chain joins TRBV7-9 and TRBJ1-2; 10 nucleotides match TRBD1. This CDR3 spans 18 amino acids. With V trimmed by 4 bases and J by 3 bases, 14 bases remained unmatched. From germline, CDR1 is SEHNR and CDR2 FQNEAQ (reference sequence). The CDR3 reads CASSSNRGDRGPDYGYTF. DNA of the CDR3: TGTGCCAGCAGCTCCAACCGCGGCGACAGGGGGCCGGACTATGGCTACACCTTC.

The chain links TRBV7-9 to TRBJ2-3; TRBD1 matches 9 bases. Trimming took 8 bases from V and 1 from J; bases not matched to a gene: 4. The CDR3 has 14 residues. In germline, CDR1 is SEHNR, CDR2 FQNEAQ (reference sequence). This chain's CDR3 is CASSRDRGTDTQYF. In DNA, the CDR3 is TGTGCCAGCTCCCGGGACAGGGGCACAGATACGCAGTATTTT.

The J gene is TRBJ1-5, the V gene TRBV4-1; perhaps TRBD1 as D (5 bases). Germline V gene data show CDR1 as MGHRA and CDR2 as YSYEKL. V shed 3 bases and J shed 7 bases, with 19 bases lying between them. This CDR3 contains 16 residues. CDR3 in amino acids: CASSHSTGGTGQPQHF. CDR3 bases: TGCGCCAGCAGCCATTCCACGGGGGGAACTGGGCAGCCCCAGCATTTT.

This clone was seen just once. The chain couples TRBV6-5 to TRBJ1-3, with D possibly TRBD1 on 6 matching bases. The CDR3 spans 14 residues. The germline gives CDR1 MNHEY, CDR2 SVGAGI. Trimming shortened V by 2 bases and J by 11 bases, and 16 bases separated the two germline ends. The CDR3 sequence is CASSYRPGQFPIYF. CDR3 DNA: TGTGCCAGCAGTTACCGGCCAGGACAGTTCCCCATATATTTT.

The chain uses TRBV7-2 and TRBJ2-4, with 16 bases fitting TRBD2. J gave up 8 bases and V 5 bases, and 9 bases lay outside the gene matches. CDR3 length equals 17 residues. Germline CDR1 reads SGHTA; CDR2 reads FQGNSA. The CDR3 loop reads CASSPGTSGRALDIQYF. CDR3 sequence (DNA): TGTGCCAGCAGCCCCGGGACTAGCGGGAGGGCCTTGGACATTCAGTACTTC.

This chain joins TRBV5-5 and TRBJ2-7, with D possibly matching TRBD1 (6 bases). This CDR3 contains 14 residues. Between the trimmed V and J ends, which lost 6 bases and 6 bases, there was a span of 19 bases. CDR1 and CDR2 (germline): SGHKS, YYEKEE (reference sequence). This CDR3 is CASNSLSQGIEQYF. The DNA for the CDR3 is TGTGCCAGCAACTCCCTATCACAGGGCATCGAGCAGTACTTC. Full variable domain (rest looked up from reference TRBV5-5 and TRBJ2-7): DAGVTQSPTHLIKTRGQQVTLRCSPISGHKSVSWYQQVLGQGPQFIFQYYEKEERGRGNFPDRFSARQFPNYSSELNVNALLLGDSALYLCASNSLSQGIEQYFGPGTRLTVT.

The rearrangement links TRBV28 to TRBJ1-1, with D tentatively TRBD1 (6 bases). V was trimmed by 3 bases and J by 4 bases, leaving 9 bases between them. The length of the CDR3 is 13 residues. CDR1 is MDHEN and CDR2 is SYDVKM in the germline V gene. CDR3: CASSFTGLTEAFF. The CDR3 DNA reads as TGTGCCAGCAGTTTCACAGGGCTCACTGAAGCTTTCTTT.

This chain uses TRBV6-5 with TRBJ2-1; 9 bases align to TRBD2. V was clipped by 2 bases and J by 9 bases; unmatched bases: 11. Germline-derived CDR1 and CDR2 are MNHEY and SVGAGI. The CDR3 has 16 amino acids. CDR3 DNA: TGTGCCAGCAGTTACCCGCGGGCGGGAGGGCCGGGTGAGCAGTTCTTC. This translates into CASSYPRAGGPGEQFF.